This TCR beta chain is drawn from a study of long-term antiretroviral therapy in people with HIV. Overall study results and limits: Blood in the study was drawn between the mid-2000s and the late 2010s, possibly under older ART regimens, which may be less effective than current ones.

The cryopreserved samples used held roughly 1-10 million PBMC prior to extraction of DNA. Germline CDR1 SGHTA, CDR2 FQGNSA. This CDR3 has 14 amino acids. V gave up 1 base and J gave up 3 bases, with 4 bases separating them. As concerns this clone: Its antigen is still unknown.

immunoSEQ v3.0 was run at survey level. Data came from immunoSEQ multiplex PCR; TCRdb stores just in-frame clones and leaves some out. The sample includes some 30,000 clones, 94% of them seen just once. The chain links TRBV7-2 to TRBJ1-6, with no clear D. Source: unsorted PBMCs, taken just over 7.3 years after starting antiretroviral therapy. This clonotype originated in a man aged 45-60 years with HIV. The CDR3 here is CASSLDGYNSPLHF. In DNA form, the CDR3 reads TGTGCCAGCAGCTTAGACGGCTATAATTCACCCCTCCACTTT.